This record looks at one TCR beta chain sequence and its context. Its antigen is not known. TCRdb fed the reads into MiXCR, producing one record per CDR3 protein. The repertoire holds about 570,000 distinct CDR3 sequences, approximately 40% seen once, with around 46% in the top ten. The V and J ends lost 5 bases and 7 bases, in that order; junction bases with no gene match: 12. CDR3 length: 15 amino acids. CDR1 and CDR2 (germline): SGHTA, FQGNSA. This specimen comes from a study of T cell repertoires in cytomegalovirus infection. The chain is built from TRBV7-2 and TRBJ2-7; 9 bases map to TRBD2. This sample comprised cultured PBMCs, obtained from culture after CMV antigen stimulation. The TCR comes from a human donor in good health (CMV status not recorded). Some clones in this sample may be carry-over from other donors' samples. In DNA, the CDR3 is TGTGCCAGCAGCCCTGGGTTAGCGGGAGAGTGGGAGCAGTACTTC. Residues: CASSPGLAGEWEQYF. Full variable domain (remainder filled in from reference TRBV7-2 and TRBJ2-7): GAGVSQSPSNKVTEKGKDVELRCDPISGHTALYWYRQSLGQGLEFLIYFQGNSAPDKSGLPSDRFSAERTGGSVSTLTIQRTQQEDSAVYLCASSPGLAGEWEQYFGPGTRLTVT.